Below, 10 T cell receptor beta chains from the same sample are listed, as sequenced in a study of T-cell reconstitution after alpha-beta-depleted transplantation in children. Researchers prepared the TCRbeta library using unique molecular identifiers, the study reports. TCRdb itself ran the PCR reads through MiXCR, one entry per CDR3 protein. The sample comprises over 550,000 distinct CDR3 sequences, over 9.5% of which are singletons, and about 4% rests with the top ten. This specimen consisted of PBMCs from the stem cell graft donor, obtained from the stem cell graft. The receptors were gathered from a human donor who donated a stem cell graft to a child with acute myeloid leukemia.

This chain uses TRBV3-1 with TRBJ2-1; tentatively, D is TRBD2 (6 bases). From germline, CDR1 is LGHDT and CDR2 YNNKEL (reference sequence). The CDR3 is 15 residues long. The V and J ends lost 0 bases and 7 bases respectively, with 13 bases between them. In nucleotides, the CDR3 is TGTGCCAGCAGCCAAGATCCGGGAGCGGAAAATGAGCAGTTCTTC. This gives the protein CASSQDPGAENEQFF.

This clonotype was picked up many times. This sequence joins TRBV12-3 or TRBV12-4 and TRBJ2-1, with TRBD2 matching over 8 bases. The V segment lost 2 bases and the J segment 3 bases; nucleotides outside the gene matches: 3. This CDR3 has 15 residues. CDR3 nucleotide sequence: TGTGCCAGCAGTTTATCAGGGACTAGCTACAATGAGCAGTTCTTC. This sequence encodes CASSLSGTSYNEQFF.

V usage is TRBV10-3 and J usage is TRBJ1-6, with D maybe TRBD1 (6 bases). V lost 3 bases and J lost 7, with 10 bases in between. The CDR3 runs 14 residues. Germline V lookup: CDR1 ENHRY, CDR2 SYGVKD. The CDR3: CAISENRANSPLHF. The CDR3 DNA sequence: TGTGCCATCAGTGAAAACAGGGCGAATTCACCCCTCCACTTT.

This clonotype was seen a few times. V is TRBV27 and J is TRBJ2-7; no firm D call. Trimming took off 4 bases at V and 7 bases at J, with 8 bases between the two ends. This CDR3 region has 11 residues. CDR1 is MNHEY, CDR2 SMNVEV, per germline (reference sequence). The CDR3 nucleotides read TGTGCCAGCAGTTCGTTAGGGGAGCAGTACTTC. Translated: CASSSLGEQYF.

This clonotype was seen only a few times. The rearrangement joins TRBV20-1 to TRBJ2-2; 9 positions match TRBD2. The germline gives CDR1 DFQATT, CDR2 SNEGSKA (reference sequence). CDR3 size: 15 residues. The J segment lost 5 bases and the V segment lost 4 bases, leaving 8 bases of the junction unmatched. The CDR3 DNA reads TGCAGTGCTATCTTAGCGGGAGTAGGAACCGGGGAGCTGTTTTTT. Protein: CSAILAGVGTGELFF.

DNA of the CDR3: TGTGCCAGCAGGGGGGAAGTTCACCGCGGGGGCTACACCTTC. This codes for CASRGEVHRGGYTF. This chain connects TRBV25-1 to TRBJ1-2; the D gene is possibly TRBD1 (5 bases). Germline CDR1 reads MGHDK; CDR2 reads SYGVNS. V dropped 6 bases and J dropped 8 bases, with 19 bases sitting between them. CDR3 length: 14 amino acids.

V gene TRBV7-2 combines with J gene TRBJ1-3; D perhaps matches TRBD1 (5 bases). Germline V lookup: CDR1 SGHTA, CDR2 FQGNSA. This CDR3 region has 15 residues. V gave up 6 bases and J gave up 0 bases, with 12 bases separating them. The CDR3 DNA reads as TGTGCCAGCAGTGACAGCCTCGACTCTGGAAACACCATATATTTT. Amino acids: CASSDSLDSGNTIYF.

This clonotype was recorded a few times. The CDR3 bases are TGTGCCAGCAGCTCCCTAGCGGGGTACACAGATACGCAGTATTTT. Translating it yields CASSSLAGYTDTQYF. This chain joins TRBV7-2 and TRBJ2-3, with 9 bases fitting TRBD2. The V segment lost 4 bases and the J segment 2 bases; nucleotides outside the gene matches: 4. The CDR3 runs to 15 residues. CDR1 and CDR2 (germline): SGHTA, FQGNSA.

The sample holds many counts of this clonotype. This sequence joins TRBV6-2 or TRBV6-3 and TRBJ1-5, with unresolved D. CDR3 length: 15 residues. Looked up from germline, CDR1 is MNHEY and CDR2 is SVGEGT. Trimming took off 1 base at V and 4 bases at J, with 11 bases between the two ends. The CDR3 protein is CASSYFEQNNQPQHF. CDR3 DNA: TGTGCCAGCAGTTACTTTGAGCAGAATAATCAGCCCCAGCATTTT.

This clonotype was picked up a small number of times. This sequence joins TRBV29-1 and TRBJ1-2, with D unresolved. V was trimmed by 0 bases and J by 7 bases, leaving 9 bases between them. Per the germline V gene, CDR1 is SQVTM and CDR2 is ANQGSEA. The CDR3 extends over 12 amino acids. DNA for the CDR3: TGCAGCGTTGAAGAGACGGTCAGTGGCTACACCTTC. Protein: CSVEETVSGYTF.